The present TCR beta chain was sequenced within a study of CD8 T cells in ankylosing spondylitis. Study findings and constraints: Reportedly, matched ankylosing spondylitis synovial fluid was significantly enriched for disease-linked clones. Ankylosing spondylitis blood appeared to carry a characteristic TCR beta motif of several highly homologous variants.

In making TCR beta libraries, quantitative 5'-RACE with molecular barcodes was used. TCRdb fed the 5' RACE reads into MiXCR, producing one record per CDR3 protein. The table records about 800,000 distinct CDR3 sequences, 10% to 15% of them present only once. Points on this clonotype: Its antigen is as yet unknown.

Sequenced input: blood, either unsorted or a sorted T cell fraction (not recorded which). This clonotype was obtained from a male donor with ankylosing spondylitis.

The CDR3 DNA reads as TGCAGTGCTAGAGAGGGCTCGAACACTGAAGCTTTCTTT. Residues: CSAREGSNTEAFF. This chain links TRBV20-1 with TRBJ1-1, with D unresolved. The germline CDR1 and CDR2 sequences are DFQATT and SNEGSKA (reference sequence). The V gene lost 0 bases and the J gene lost 1 base, with 6 bases spanning the gap. The CDR3 extends over 13 amino acids.